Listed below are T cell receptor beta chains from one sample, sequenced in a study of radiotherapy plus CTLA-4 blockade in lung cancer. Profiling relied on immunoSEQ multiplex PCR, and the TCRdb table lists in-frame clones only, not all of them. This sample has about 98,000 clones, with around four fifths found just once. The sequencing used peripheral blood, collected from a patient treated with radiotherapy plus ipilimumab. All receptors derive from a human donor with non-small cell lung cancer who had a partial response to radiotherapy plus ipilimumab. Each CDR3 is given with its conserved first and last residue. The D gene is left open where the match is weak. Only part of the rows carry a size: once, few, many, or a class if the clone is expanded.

TGTGCCAGCAGCCCGACCCCCGGGGAGGGCCCTTACAATGAGCAGTTCTTC CASSPTPGEGPYNEQFF TRBV7-9 TRBD2 - TRBJ2-1
TGTGCCAGCAGCTTAGGGGGGGGCGGGCAGCCCCAGCATTTT CASSLGGGGQPQHF TRBV7-6 - once TRBJ1-5
TGTGCCAGCAGTTTATCCAGACAGCCCCAGCATTTT CASSLSRQPQHF TRBV28 - - TRBJ1-5
TGTGCCAGCAGTGGACACAACCCCTGGGATGAAAAACTGTTTTTT CASSGHNPWDEKLFF TRBV28 - - TRBJ1-4
TGCGCCAGCAGCTTGGCCTTCTACAATGAGCAGTTCTTC CASSLAFYNEQFF TRBV5-1 - - TRBJ2-1
TGTGCCAGCAGTTTCTCCGATCAGCCCCAGCATTTT CASSFSDQPQHF TRBV28 - - TRBJ1-5
TGTGCCAGCTCACAGCGGGGGGAGAGCTCTGGAAACACCATATATTTT CASSQRGESSGNTIYF TRBV18 - - TRBJ1-3
TGTGCCAGCAGTGATTGGACAGATAATCAGCCCCAGCATTTT CASSDWTDNQPQHF TRBV2 - - TRBJ1-5
TGTGCCAGCAGTGACAGGAGCGGGGGGGAGACCCAGTACTTC CASSDRSGGETQYF TRBV6-5 TRBD2 - TRBJ2-5
TGTGCCAGCAGTTACTCGGGGCAAGCGAACACTGAAGCTTTCTTT CASSYSGQANTEAFF TRBV6-6 - - TRBJ1-1
TGTGCCACCAGAATAAGGACAGTTCAGGGTTCCGGGGAGCTGTTTTTT CATRIRTVQGSGELFF TRBV28 - - TRBJ2-2
TGTGCCAGCAGCTCCCCTGGCGCCGGGAGAGCGGGAGGTACGCAGTATTTT CASSSPGAGRAGGTQYF TRBV7-3 TRBD2 - TRBJ2-3
TGTGCCAGCAGCCGTCCGGGACAGGGTTCCTACGAGCAGTACTTC CASSRPGQGSYEQYF TRBV7-2 TRBD1 - TRBJ2-7
TGTGCCAGCAGCCCGGGAGGCGGAAACTATGGCTACACCTTC CASSPGGGNYGYTF TRBV28 - - TRBJ1-2
TGTGCCAGCAGTGCCGAGATCATGAACACTGAAGCTTTCTTT CASSAEIMNTEAFF TRBV2 - - TRBJ1-1
TGCAGTGCTGAAGTAGGGGGATCCGGCTTC CSAEVGGSGF TRBV20-1 - - TRBJ1-2
TGTGCCAGCAGTTTAAGAAGGCAGGGGGGAGAGACCCAGTACTTC CASSLRRQGGETQYF TRBV27 - - TRBJ2-5
TGTGCCAGTAGTTCCCGAGCTAACTATGGCTACACCTTC CASSSRANYGYTF TRBV19 - - TRBJ1-2
TGTGCCAGCAGCTCAGAGACAGGGTCCCCCTTCTACAATGAGCAGTTCTTC CASSSETGSPFYNEQFF TRBV5-5 TRBD1 - TRBJ2-1
TGTGCCAGCTCACCACCGGGGCTTAATGAGCAGTTCTTC CASSPPGLNEQFF TRBV18 - - TRBJ2-1
TGTGCCAGCAGCCAATTAACCAGCGGGAGGGCCTACGAGCAGTACTTC CASSQLTSGRAYEQYF TRBV14 TRBD2 - TRBJ2-7
TGTGCCAGCAGCTTAGGCCAGGGGGTCTACGAGCAGTACTTC CASSLGQGVYEQYF TRBV7-2 TRBD1 - TRBJ2-7
TGTGCCAGTAGCTCCCTAGCGGGGGTCTCTGGGGCCAACGTCCTGACTTTC CASSSLAGVSGANVLTF TRBV19 TRBD2 once TRBJ2-6
TGTGCCAGCAGTGAAAGAAGGAGAGGGAATCAGCCCCAGCATTTT CASSERRRGNQPQHF TRBV6-1 - - TRBJ1-5
TGTGCCAGCAGTACTAGCGGGAGCACCGGGGAGCTGTTTTTT CASSTSGSTGELFF TRBV6-1 TRBD2 - TRBJ2-2
TGTGCCAGCAGTTCCAGCGGGGGCTACGAGCAGTACTTC CASSSSGGYEQYF TRBV6-6 TRBD2 - TRBJ2-7
TGTGCCAGCAGCTTGGGAGCGGAATCCCGACATGAGCAGTTCTTC CASSLGAESRHEQFF TRBV5-5 - - TRBJ2-1
TGCGCCAGCAGTGAGGTTTCCGGCGGGAGGAAAAGCACAGATACGCAGTATTTT CASSEVSGGRKSTDTQYF TRBV10-1 TRBD2 - TRBJ2-3
TGTGCCAGCAGCTTAGAATCCCAGGGGGCTAACACCGGGGAGCTGTTTTTT CASSLESQGANTGELFF TRBV11-2 TRBD1 - TRBJ2-2
TGTGCCAGCAGCCAAAGCTTATACCCAGCGGGGAACACTGAAGCTTTCTTT CASSQSLYPAGNTEAFF TRBV13 - - TRBJ1-1
TGCGCCAGCTCCCGGACTAGCGGGACCGGTGAGCAGTTCTTC CASSRTSGTGEQFF TRBV10-2 TRBD2 - TRBJ2-1
TGTGCCAGCAGCGAAACGACGGGGAACTATGGCTACACCTTC CASSETTGNYGYTF TRBV9 - - TRBJ1-2
TGTGCCAGCAAACGGCGGGAGGGCCAGGGTGAGCAGTTCTTC CASKRREGQGEQFF TRBV27 TRBD2 few TRBJ2-1
TGTGCCAGCAGCCCCGGGACAGGGGATTACAATGAGCAGTTCTTC CASSPGTGDYNEQFF TRBV5-4 TRBD1 - TRBJ2-1
TGTGCCTGGAGTGGAAGAGGGAGAACTCAGCCCCAGCATTTT CAWSGRGRTQPQHF TRBV30 - - TRBJ1-5
TGCAGCGTAAGGACTGAAGATACGCAGTATTTT CSVRTEDTQYF TRBV29-1 - few TRBJ2-3
TGTGCCAGTAGTGAGGGCCCCACTGAAGCTTTCTTT CASSEGPTEAFF TRBV19 - - TRBJ1-1
TGTGCCGCGGGGCGGGAGCACCGCTATCTCTCCTACAATGAGCAGTTCTTC CAAGREHRYLSYNEQFF TRBV10-3 TRBD2 once TRBJ2-1
TGTGCCGCGAGGGCAGGTAGCAATCAGCCCCAGCATTTT CAARAGSNQPQHF TRBV19 - - TRBJ1-5
TGTGCCAGTACACGGACAGGCGAGAACAATGAGCAGTTCTTC CASTRTGENNEQFF TRBV19 TRBD1 few TRBJ2-1
TGTGCCAGCAACTTGGACAGCCTCTCTGGAAACACCATATATTTT CASNLDSLSGNTIYF TRBV5-4 - - TRBJ1-3
TGTGCCAGCAGCTTCCACCCCGGGGGGGGGTATGAAAAACTGTTTTTT CASSFHPGGGYEKLFF TRBV7-2 - once TRBJ1-4
TGTGCCAGTAGTGACACTCCAGGGAGCACAGATACGCAGTATTTT CASSDTPGSTDTQYF TRBV19 - - TRBJ2-3